The rows below give T cell receptor beta chains drawn from one sample of a study of blood T cell repertoires in COVID-19. The repertoire was sequenced with immunoSEQ multiplex PCR; TCRdb's copy has only in-frame clones and lacks some. The sample lists about 34,000 clones; roughly three quarters were seen once. The sequenced material came from peripheral blood. The source of these receptors is a human donor in a cohort sampled during active COVID-19. Each CDR3 is given with its conserved first and last residue. Fields, in order: J gene, V gene, clone size, D gene, CDR3 DNA, CDR3 protein. A D gene is named only where the DNA matches it firmly. Rows give clone size only sometimes, using once, few, many, or a class for an expanded clone.

J: TRBJ1-6
V: TRBV28
size: NA
D: TRBD1
DNA: TGTGCCAGCAGTTTATTGGGGACAGGGGCGGGGAATTCACCCCTCCACTTT
CDR3: CASSLLGTGAGNSPLHF

J: TRBJ2-2
V: TRBV9
size: NA
D: NA
DNA: TGTGCCAGCAGCTTCCGACTTTACACCGGGGAGCTGTTTTTT
CDR3: CASSFRLYTGELFF

J: TRBJ2-1
V: TRBV4-1
size: once
D: NA
DNA: TGCGCCAGCAGCCAGATCAGACTAGAATGGGATGAGCAGTTCTTC
CDR3: CASSQIRLEWDEQFF

J: TRBJ1-1
V: TRBV11-2
size: NA
D: TRBD1
DNA: TGTGCCAGCAGCTCTCAGGGGGCCGGTGGCACTGAAGCTTTCTTT
CDR3: CASSSQGAGGTEAFF

J: TRBJ2-7
V: TRBV27
size: NA
D: TRBD1
DNA: TGTGCCAGCAGCCCTTTGGGACAGGGGGGGTTTTACGAGCAGTACTTC
CDR3: CASSPLGQGGFYEQYF

J: TRBJ1-5
V: TRBV27
size: NA
D: TRBD1
DNA: TGTGCCAGTCGACAGGGCTCCCAGCCCCAGCATTTT
CDR3: CASRQGSQPQHF

J: TRBJ2-5
V: TRBV6-6
size: once
D: TRBD2
DNA: TGTGCCAGCAGTCGACCAGCGGGAGATGAGACCCAGTACTTC
CDR3: CASSRPAGDETQYF

J: TRBJ2-5
V: TRBV3-1/TRBV3-2
size: NA
D: NA
DNA: TGTGCCAGCAGCCAAGATACGAGGGGGATAGAGACCCAGTACTTC
CDR3: CASSQDTRGIETQYF

J: TRBJ2-7
V: TRBV4-3
size: NA
D: NA
DNA: TGCGCCAGCAGCCAGGCAGCGCACTCCTACGAGCAGTACTTC
CDR3: CASSQAAHSYEQYF

J: TRBJ1-3
V: TRBV19
size: once
D: NA
DNA: TGTGCCAGTAGTACGTCAGCGACGGGAAACACCATATATTTT
CDR3: CASSTSATGNTIYF

J: TRBJ1-5
V: TRBV6-1
size: NA
D: TRBD1
DNA: TGTGCCAGCAGTGCTACAGGGGATGGTAATAGCCAGCCCCAGCATTTT
CDR3: CASSATGDGNSQPQHF

J: TRBJ1-5
V: TRBV7-2
size: NA
D: NA
DNA: TGTGCCAGCAGCTCGTCAGGGGGCAATCAGCCCCAGCATTTT
CDR3: CASSSSGGNQPQHF

J: TRBJ2-2
V: TRBV9
size: NA
D: TRBD2
DNA: TGTGCCAGCAGCACAGCGGGAGGGCCCAGGGAGCTGTTTTTT
CDR3: CASSTAGGPRELFF

J: TRBJ1-6
V: TRBV29-1
size: NA
D: NA
DNA: TGCAGCGCCAAGGGGAGCGGGAATTCACCCCTCCACTTT
CDR3: CSAKGSGNSPLHF

J: TRBJ2-7
V: TRBV2
size: NA
D: NA
DNA: TGTGCCAGCAGCCCGATCACAGGGTACGAGCAGTACTTC
CDR3: CASSPITGYEQYF

J: TRBJ1-5
V: TRBV10-2
size: NA
D: NA
DNA: TGCGCCAGCAGCGGGCCCTCGGGGTCCCAGCATTTT
CDR3: CASSGPSGSQHF

J: TRBJ2-5
V: TRBV28
size: NA
D: NA
DNA: TGTGCCAGCAGTTTTGCAGGGTGGGGGACCCAGTACTTC
CDR3: CASSFAGWGTQYF

J: TRBJ2-7
V: TRBV5-1
size: few
D: NA
DNA: TGCGCCAGCAGACCTGACAGAACTCGGTCCGAGCAGTACTTC
CDR3: CASRPDRTRSEQYF

J: TRBJ1-6
V: TRBV28
size: NA
D: NA
DNA: TGTGCCAGCAGCTCGGGACTGGGTGGTTCACCCCTCCACTTT
CDR3: CASSSGLGGSPLHF

J: TRBJ1-4
V: TRBV5-1
size: NA
D: TRBD1
DNA: TGCGCCAGCAGCTTGGCCGGGACAGGGCGTGAAAAACTGTTTTTT
CDR3: CASSLAGTGREKLFF

J: TRBJ2-7
V: TRBV29-1
size: NA
D: TRBD1
DNA: TGCAGCGTTCTAACCCGGGACAGCTCCTACGAGCAGTACTTC
CDR3: CSVLTRDSSYEQYF

J: TRBJ2-1
V: TRBV28
size: NA
D: TRBD2
DNA: TGTGCCAGCAGCTTAGGACTAGGGCCAAATGAGCAGTTCTTC
CDR3: CASSLGLGPNEQFF

J: TRBJ1-2
V: TRBV5-1
size: NA
D: NA
DNA: TGCGCCAGCAGCTTGGCCGGGGGAGCTAACTATGGCTACACCTTC
CDR3: CASSLAGGANYGYTF

J: TRBJ2-3
V: TRBV10-3
size: NA
D: NA
DNA: TGTGCCATCAGTGCCGAGACTGGAGGATCAGATACGCAGTATTTT
CDR3: CAISAETGGSDTQYF

J: TRBJ2-3
V: TRBV7-9
size: NA
D: NA
DNA: TGTGCCAGCAGCCGACTCATTCCTAGCACAGATACGCAGTATTTT
CDR3: CASSRLIPSTDTQYF

J: TRBJ2-1
V: TRBV11-2
size: few
D: NA
DNA: TGTGCCAGCAGCTTAGATTTCGTAAATGAGCAGTTCTTC
CDR3: CASSLDFVNEQFF

J: TRBJ1-3
V: TRBV7-2
size: NA
D: NA
DNA: TGTGCCAGCAGCTCCCGGGACACGGGAAACACCATATATTTT
CDR3: CASSSRDTGNTIYF

J: TRBJ2-1
V: TRBV6-1
size: NA
D: TRBD1
DNA: TGTGCCAGCAGTGAAACGAGGGGGCCCAACAATGAGCAGTTCTTC
CDR3: CASSETRGPNNEQFF

J: TRBJ1-6
V: TRBV3-1/TRBV3-2
size: NA
D: NA
DNA: TGTGCCAGCAGCCGTTCAGGGAATTCACCCCTCCACTTT
CDR3: CASSRSGNSPLHF

J: TRBJ1-2
V: TRBV7-9
size: NA
D: NA
DNA: TGTGCCAGCAGCTTAGCGGGGCATGGCTACACCTTC
CDR3: CASSLAGHGYTF

J: TRBJ1-1
V: TRBV28
size: NA
D: TRBD1
DNA: TGTGCCAGCAGGCTGGGACAGCGGAACACTGAAGCTTTCTTT
CDR3: CASRLGQRNTEAFF

J: TRBJ2-1
V: TRBV24-1
size: NA
D: TRBD2
DNA: TGTGCCACCAGTGACCCGGGACTAGCGGATAATGAGCAGTTCTTC
CDR3: CATSDPGLADNEQFF

J: TRBJ2-1
V: TRBV4-1
size: NA
D: NA
DNA: TGCGCCAGCAGCCAAAGATTGGCAGCGTTCTTCAATGAGCAGTTCTTC
CDR3: CASSQRLAAFFNEQFF

J: TRBJ1-2
V: TRBV28
size: NA
D: TRBD1
DNA: TGTGCCAGCAGTCCAGGGGGCGATTGGGGCTATGGCTACACCTTC
CDR3: CASSPGGDWGYGYTF

J: TRBJ1-2
V: TRBV30
size: NA
D: NA
DNA: TGTGCCTGGAGTCAAGGGGCAGGGATGGGGTACACCTTC
CDR3: CAWSQGAGMGYTF